The clone carrying this TCR beta chain has just one count. The assay was immunoSEQ multiplex PCR, and TCRdb's table has in-frame clones only and misses some. The profile shows around 730,000 clones, approximately 85% of them singletons. Germline V gives CDR1 ENHRY, CDR2 SYGVKD. V shed 5 bases, J shed 3 bases, and the junction held 12 bases outside the gene matches. The CDR3 is made up of 16 amino acids. The data derive from a study of shared T cell receptors in the human thymus. These data also formed part of another study, on human thymus T cells. That paper states: Across thymic and blood repertoires, the usage of V and J genes appeared to be biased.

This TCR was sampled from a girl less than two years old with a congenital heart defect. Input material: thymocytes. The chain carries TRBV10-3 and TRBJ2-7; 8 bases agree with TRBD1. The CDR3 region is CAISSNRTGRDYEQYF. For the CDR3, the DNA is TGTGCCATCAGTAGCAACCGGACAGGGAGAGACTACGAGCAGTACTTC.